These T cell receptor beta chains were read from a single sample in a study of lymphopenia after photon versus proton radiotherapy. The method was immunoSEQ multiplex PCR; TCRdb's version includes in-frame clones alone and lacks a portion of them. The profile shows roughly 67,000 clones, approximately 91% of them singletons. This specimen was peripheral blood, taken from a patient treated with photon-based radiotherapy. The receptors were sampled from a woman aged 70-85 years with pancreatic cancer. CDR3s include the opening cysteine and the closing phenylalanine or tryptophan. The D gene is left open where the match is weak. Size values are once, few and many counts, or a class for expanded clones, and some rows have none.

TRBV10-3	TRBD2	NA	TRBJ2-1	TGTGCCATCAGTCGGCCGACTAGCGGGAGGGCCGGGAATGAGCAGTTCTTC	CAISRPTSGRAGNEQFF
TRBV14	NA	NA	TRBJ1-2	TGTGCCAGCAGCCAAGATTCAGCCGGAAGCTATGGCTACACCTTC	CASSQDSAGSYGYTF
TRBV7-2	TRBD2	NA	TRBJ2-1	TGTGCCAGCAGCAGTTCCTTGGCGGGAGTAATCGATGAGCAGTTCTTC	CASSSSLAGVIDEQFF
TRBV11-1	TRBD1	NA	TRBJ2-3	TGTGCCAGCAGCCCAGGACAGGGCCCGGTAACAGATACGCAGTATTTT	CASSPGQGPVTDTQYF
TRBV7-9	NA	NA	TRBJ1-3	TGTGCCAGCAGCTGGGGCCTTTCAGACACCATATATTTT	CASSWGLSDTIYF
TRBV7-8	NA	NA	TRBJ2-7	TGTGCCAGCAGCTCCGACTCCGTCGGGCAGTACTTC	CASSSDSVGQYF
TRBV19	TRBD1	NA	TRBJ2-7	TGTGCCAGTAGTGCTCGACAGGGATGGGGCGAGCAGTACTTC	CASSARQGWGEQYF
TRBV6-1	TRBD1	once	TRBJ1-4	TGTGCCAGCAGTGGACAGGGAGGCGCAACTAATGAAAAACTGTTTTTT	CASSGQGGATNEKLFF
TRBV4-3	NA	NA	TRBJ1-1	TGCGCCAGCAGCCAAGGGACGGTGAACACTGAAGCTTTCTTT	CASSQGTVNTEAFF
TRBV19	NA	once	TRBJ1-3	TGTGCCAGTAGTATCGGGATGGCGAGAACTGGAAACACCATATATTTT	CASSIGMARTGNTIYF
TRBV4-3	TRBD1	NA	TRBJ2-1	TGCGCCAGCAGCCGGGACAGGGGGCCCAGTGGGCAGTTCTTC	CASSRDRGPSGQFF
TRBV2	NA	NA	TRBJ2-5	TGTGCCAGCAGTGAACTCTTGGGCTACCAAGAGACCCAGTACTTC	CASSELLGYQETQYF
TRBV4-1	TRBD1	NA	TRBJ1-1	TGCGCCAGCAGCCTCTCCCCGGGACAGGAGAACACTGAAGCTTTCTTT	CASSLSPGQENTEAFF
TRBV9	NA	NA	TRBJ2-5	TGTGCCAGCAGTCCGGAAACTCTTGGGTCCCAGTACTTC	CASSPETLGSQYF
TRBV5-1	TRBD2	NA	TRBJ2-1	TGCGCCAGCAGCTTGAAAAGCGGGAGCTCCTACAATGAGCAGTTCTTC	CASSLKSGSSYNEQFF
TRBV27	TRBD2	NA	TRBJ2-2	TGTGCCAGCAGACCGGGACTAGCGGGGACCGGGGAGCTGTTTTTT	CASRPGLAGTGELFF
TRBV28	NA	NA	TRBJ2-2	TGTGCCAGCGGGATCGGGGGCGCGAGAACCGGGGAGCTGTTTTTT	CASGIGGARTGELFF
TRBV7-2	TRBD1	NA	TRBJ2-5	TGTGCCAGCAGCCTACTTCCGGGACAGGGGAGCGAGACCCAGTACTTC	CASSLLPGQGSETQYF
TRBV7-7	NA	once	TRBJ2-3	TGTGCTAGCAGCCCGACACTAGGGCCCACAGATACGCAGTATTTT	CASSPTLGPTDTQYF
TRBV7-9	NA	NA	TRBJ2-7	TGTGCCAGCAGCTTAGATCACAGGGTAGGCGAGCAGTACTTC	CASSLDHRVGEQYF
TRBV5-8	NA	NA	TRBJ1-5	TGTGCCAGCAGCTTGATGAGGGCCGACCAGCCCCAGCATTTT	CASSLMRADQPQHF
TRBV5-4	TRBD2	NA	TRBJ2-3	TGTGCCAGCAGCCCAGGACTAGCGGGAGATTTGGGTACGCAGTATTTT	CASSPGLAGDLGTQYF
TRBV28	TRBD1	NA	TRBJ2-1	TGTGCCACCGAGACCTCCGGGACAGGGGGCGATGAGCAGTTCTTC	CATETSGTGGDEQFF
TRBV5-1	NA	NA	TRBJ2-7	TGCGCCAGCAGGCAGGGGTCTTCTTTCTACGAGCAGTACTTC	CASRQGSSFYEQYF
TRBV7-2	NA	NA	TRBJ1-5	TGTGCCAGCAGCTTAGGCGGGGGCAGCCTAGGGCAGCCCCAGCATTTT	CASSLGGGSLGQPQHF
TRBV7-2	NA	NA	TRBJ2-3	TGTGCCAGCAGCTTAGGAAAAACAGGCACAGATACGCAGTATTTT	CASSLGKTGTDTQYF
TRBV9	TRBD1	NA	TRBJ2-7	TGTGCCAGCAGTCCTTTCACAGGGGGCTCGGGCGAGCAGTACTTC	CASSPFTGGSGEQYF
TRBV2	NA	NA	TRBJ2-3	TGTGCCTCCAGCGATCCAGGACGTAGGGGCACAGATACGCAGTATTTT	CASSDPGRRGTDTQYF
TRBV5-6	NA	NA	TRBJ2-4	TGTGCCAGCAGCTTGCGTGGTGGGCCCGGGATTCAGTACTTC	CASSLRGGPGIQYF
TRBV5-1	TRBD1	NA	TRBJ1-1	TGCGCCAGCAGCTTGGAGGCACAGGGGGCGAGGGGAGCTTTCTTT	CASSLEAQGARGAFF
TRBV9	NA	once	TRBJ1-2	TGTGCCAGCAGCGTAGGTCCGACCTATGGCTACACCTTC	CASSVGPTYGYTF
TRBV4-3	NA	NA	TRBJ1-2	TGCGCCAGCAGCCAAGGGGGGCGGTACACCTTC	CASSQGGRYTF
TRBV19	NA	NA	TRBJ1-1	TGTGCCAGTAGTACCCAGATGGACACTTCTGAAGCTTTCTTT	CASSTQMDTSEAFF
TRBV9	TRBD2	NA	TRBJ2-5	TGTGCCAGCAGCGTAAGTCGGAGCGGGAGGGAGGTACAAGAGACCCAGTACTTC	CASSVSRSGREVQETQYF
TRBV2	NA	NA	TRBJ2-2	TGTGCCAGCAGGGGAACAGGAGGGTACACCGGGGAGCTGTTTTTT	CASRGTGGYTGELFF
TRBV4-2	TRBD1	NA	TRBJ1-4	TGTGCCAGCAGCCAACTCCTAACAGGGGGAACTAATGAAAAACTGTTTTTT	CASSQLLTGGTNEKLFF
TRBV7-9	NA	NA	TRBJ2-2	TGTGCCAGCAGCTTATCGCAGATTCTCACCGGGGAGCTGTTTTTT	CASSLSQILTGELFF
TRBV2	TRBD1	NA	TRBJ1-2	TGTGCCAGCAGTCCAATAAGGGGGCGCGGGTCGGATGGCTACACCTTC	CASSPIRGRGSDGYTF
TRBV18	NA	NA	TRBJ2-3	TGTGCCAGCTCACCAAAAACACCGGGATGGAGCACAGATACGCAGTATTTT	CASSPKTPGWSTDTQYF
TRBV23-1	TRBD1	NA	TRBJ2-5	TGCGCCAGCAGTCACCCAATCTTCATTCAAGGGACAGGGAAAGAGACCCAGTACTTC	CASSHPIFIQGTGKETQYF
TRBV6-4	TRBD1	NA	TRBJ1-2	TGTGCCAGCAGTCCTTCTTGGGACAGGGGTTATGGCTACACCTTC	CASSPSWDRGYGYTF
TRBV7-3	NA	NA	TRBJ2-6	TGTGCCAGCAGCTTAACTCCGCGCTGGGTCTCTGGGGCCAACGTCCTGACTTTC	CASSLTPRWVSGANVLTF
TRBV14	NA	NA	TRBJ2-3	TGTGCCAGCAGCCAAGGGGGACCCAGCACAGATACGCAGTATTTT	CASSQGGPSTDTQYF
TRBV6-5	TRBD2	NA	TRBJ2-2	TGTGCCAGCAGAGTAGCGGGGGGGACCGGGGAGCTGTTTTTT	CASRVAGGTGELFF
TRBV6-6	NA	NA	TRBJ1-5	TGTGCCAGCAGCTACACACCACAGGGAAATCAGCCCCAGCATTTT	CASSYTPQGNQPQHF
TRBV19	NA	NA	TRBJ2-1	TGTGCCAGTAGTAGAGACAGAACGAGCTCCTACAATGAGCAGTTCTTC	CASSRDRTSSYNEQFF
TRBV7-9	TRBD2	NA	TRBJ2-7	TGTGCCAGCAGCTTAGCCTCCGGGACTAGCGGGAGGGACGAGCAGTACTTC	CASSLASGTSGRDEQYF
TRBV7-2	NA	NA	TRBJ2-1	TGTGCCAGCAGCTTAAAAGAGAGCTTCGGTGAGCAGTTCTTC	CASSLKESFGEQFF
TRBV5-6	TRBD1	NA	TRBJ2-7	TGTGCCAGCGGTGGTGGGACAGGGAACTACGAGCAGTACTTC	CASGGGTGNYEQYF
TRBV2	NA	NA	TRBJ2-1	TGTGCCAGCAGTGGTAATCGGCTAGTGAGCCGGTTTGAGCAGTTCTTC	CASSGNRLVSRFEQFF
TRBV7-9	NA	NA	TRBJ2-7	TGTGCCAGCAGCTTAGCGCTTTCCGCGGTGGAGTACGAGCAGTACTTC	CASSLALSAVEYEQYF
TRBV4-1	NA	NA	TRBJ1-5	TGCGCCAGCAGCCAACTTCTAGGCAATCAGCCCCAGCATTTT	CASSQLLGNQPQHF
TRBV5-1	TRBD2	NA	TRBJ2-2	TGCGCCAGCAGCGCCGGGGGACTAGCGGTCACCGGGGAGCTGTTTTTT	CASSAGGLAVTGELFF
TRBV5-4	TRBD1	NA	TRBJ1-1	TGTGTAAGCTACCGGGGGACAGGGGCTAGGGACACTGAAGCTTTCTTT	CVSYRGTGARDTEAFF
TRBV27	NA	NA	TRBJ2-7	TGTGCCAGCAGTTTCGTGGGAGGGGGGTACGAGCAGTACTTC	CASSFVGGGYEQYF
TRBV7-9	NA	NA	TRBJ2-3	TGTGCCAGCAGCGCCTCGCAGGATACGCAGTATTTT	CASSASQDTQYF
TRBV6-1	NA	few	TRBJ1-1	TGTGCCAGCAGTGGTCGAGGGGAAAACACTGAAGCTTTCTTT	CASSGRGENTEAFF